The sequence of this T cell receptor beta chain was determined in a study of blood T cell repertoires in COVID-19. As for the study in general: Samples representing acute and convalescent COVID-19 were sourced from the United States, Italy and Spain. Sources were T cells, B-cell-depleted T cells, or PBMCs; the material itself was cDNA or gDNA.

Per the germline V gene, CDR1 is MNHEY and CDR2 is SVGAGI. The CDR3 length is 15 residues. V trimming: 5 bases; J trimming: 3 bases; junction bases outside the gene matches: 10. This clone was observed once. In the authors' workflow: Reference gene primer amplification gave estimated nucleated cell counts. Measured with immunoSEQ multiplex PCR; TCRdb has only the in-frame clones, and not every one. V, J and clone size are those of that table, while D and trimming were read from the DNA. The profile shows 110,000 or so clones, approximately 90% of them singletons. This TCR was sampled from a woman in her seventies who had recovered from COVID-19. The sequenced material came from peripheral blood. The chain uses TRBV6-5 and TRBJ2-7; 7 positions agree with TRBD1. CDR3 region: CASSKNPGQNYEQYF. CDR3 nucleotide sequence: TGTGCCAGCAGTAAGAACCCGGGACAGAACTACGAGCAGTACTTC.